These 30 T cell receptor beta chains share one sample of origin, sequenced in a study of blood T cell repertoires in COVID-19. The data were produced by immunoSEQ multiplex PCR, yet TCRdb's version contains in-frame clones alone and is incomplete. Of some 180,000 clones in the sample, around 85% were seen once. Sample: peripheral blood. Receptors originate from a man aged 50 or older who had recovered from COVID-19.

This clone was seen more than once but under ten times. V and J are TRBV19 and TRBJ1-1; D remains ambiguous. Germline-derived CDR1 and CDR2 are LNHDA and SQIVND (reference sequence). The CDR3 runs to 15 residues. The V and J ends lost 5 bases and 11 bases respectively, with 24 bases between them. The CDR3 nucleotides read TGTGCCAGTAGTCTCCACCGGGAACTCAACTCTGGGGCTTTCTTT. As protein: CASSLHRELNSGAFF.

The rearrangement links TRBV4-1 to TRBJ2-1, with 8 positions matching TRBD2. CDR3 length: 16 amino acids. CDR1 MGHRA and CDR2 YSYEKL come from the germline V gene. The V gene end was trimmed by 1 base and the J gene end by 9 bases; junction bases not matched to a gene: 11. The CDR3 nucleotides are TGCGCCAGCAGCCAAGTCGTAGCGGGAAAGCGATTTGAGCAGTTCTTC. Translation: CASSQVVAGKRFEQFF.

The V call is TRBV29-1, the J call TRBJ2-7; TRBD2 is a possible D gene (7 bases). In germline, CDR1 is SQVTM, CDR2 ANQGSEA. V gave up 6 bases and J gave up 0 bases, with 15 bases separating them. The CDR3 covers 14 residues. The CDR3 coding sequence is TGCAGCGTGGGGGGGCTAGGTAGCTCCTACGAGCAGTACTTC. It yields the protein CSVGGLGSSYEQYF.

The chain combines TRBV5-6 with TRBJ2-5; 7 bases agree with TRBD2. The CDR3 spans 13 residues. Trimming removed 4 bases from V and 5 bases from J; junction bases left unmatched: 5. Germline-derived CDR1 and CDR2 are SGHDT and YYEEEE. CDR3 nucleotide sequence: TGTGCCAGCAGCGCGACTAGCCGGGAGACCCAGTACTTC. Protein: CASSATSRETQYF.

This sequence joins TRBV7-8 and TRBJ2-5; D is perhaps TRBD1 (6 bases). Germline CDR1 is SGHVS and CDR2 is FQNEAQ. The ends were cut back, 1 base at V and 5 bases at J, with 11 bases in the middle. The CDR3 contains 14 residues. CDR3 loop: CASSLDRVGETQYF. CDR3 DNA: TGTGCCAGCAGCTTAGACAGGGTAGGGGAGACCCAGTACTTC.

The J gene is TRBJ2-3, the V gene TRBV19; 10 nucleotides line up with TRBD2. This CDR3 has 15 amino acids. Trimming removed 7 bases from V and 4 bases from J; junction bases left unmatched: 8. Germline CDR1 is LNHDA and CDR2 is SQIVND (reference sequence). CDR3 amino acids: CASIPSSGSPDTQYF. CDR3 DNA: TGTGCCAGTATTCCCTCTAGCGGGAGCCCAGATACGCAGTATTTT.

The rearrangement links TRBV19 to TRBJ2-5, with 14 positions matching TRBD2. The V segment lost 5 bases and the J segment 4 bases; nucleotides outside the gene matches: 6. The CDR3 loop spans 16 amino acids. Germline CDR1 is LNHDA and CDR2 is SQIVND (reference sequence). The CDR3 protein is CASSPKGLAGVETQYF. CDR3 in DNA: TGTGCCAGTAGTCCCAAGGGACTAGCGGGAGTAGAGACCCAGTACTTC.

This clone has only a few counts. V gene TRBV14 combines with J gene TRBJ2-1; a possible D gene is TRBD1 (6 bases). CDR1 and CDR2 (germline): SGHDN, FVKESK. The CDR3 spans 18 residues. The V gene lost 4 bases and the J gene lost 3 bases, with 22 bases spanning the gap. The CDR3 DNA sequence: TGTGCCAGCAGCCGACTTACCTACAGGGTGGGGGTCTACAATGAGCAGTTCTTC. Translation: CASSRLTYRVGVYNEQFF. Full variable domain (outside the CDR3, taken from reference TRBV14 and TRBJ2-1): EAGVTQFPSHSVIEKGQTVTLRCDPISGHDNLYWYRRVMGKEIKFLLHFVKESKQDESGMPNNRFLAERTGGTYSTLKVQPAELEDSGVYFCASSRLTYRVGVYNEQFFGPGTRLTVL.

CDR3 bases: TGTGCCTGGAGTCGGACAGTCCAAGGGCATGTAGACACCATATATTTT. As protein: CAWSRTVQGHVDTIYF. The genes are TRBV30 and TRBJ1-3; TRBD1 is a possible D gene (6 bases). Trimming stripped 2 bases from V and 8 bases from J, with 22 bases between. CDR1 is GTSNPN and CDR2 is SVGIG in the germline V gene (reference sequence). The CDR3 sequence is 16 residues long.

CDR3 sequence: CASRTGTGGVNPYGYTF. The DNA for the CDR3 is TGTGCCAGTAGGACCGGGACAGGGGGTGTAAATCCCTATGGCTACACCTTC. This chain connects TRBV19 to TRBJ1-2; 11 bases fit TRBD1. Trimming cost V 6 bases and J 4 bases; bases outside gene matches: 13. The V gene's germline CDR1 is LNHDA and CDR2 SQIVND (reference sequence). The CDR3 runs to 17 residues.

The CDR3 spells CASSFGREGYEQYF. In nucleotides, the CDR3 is TGTGCCAGCAGCTTTGGGCGGGAGGGGTACGAGCAGTACTTC. The rearrangement joins TRBV5-4 to TRBJ2-7; TRBD2 aligns across 9 bases. The CDR3 contains 14 residues. The trim removed 2 bases at V and 4 bases at J, leaving 4 bases unmatched. Looked up from germline, CDR1 is SGHNT and CDR2 is YYREEE (reference sequence).

This chain joins TRBV6-2 or TRBV6-3 and TRBJ1-1, with TRBD1 as a possible D gene (6 bases). Germline lookup yields CDR1 MNHEY and CDR2 SVGEGT. V dropped 4 bases and J dropped 4 bases, with 16 bases sitting between them. The CDR3 extends over 15 amino acids. The DNA for the CDR3 is TGTGCCAGCAGTTTAAACAGGGTCGTTGGCACTGAAGCTTTCTTT. Protein product: CASSLNRVVGTEAFF.

The rearrangement joins TRBV15 to TRBJ2-1, with 10 nucleotides matching TRBD2. The J segment lost 5 bases and the V segment lost 3 bases, leaving 10 bases of the junction unmatched. Germline CDR1 and CDR2: LNHNV and YYDKDF (reference sequence). The CDR3 runs to 17 residues. CDR3: CATSSLAGAERDNEQFF. In DNA, the CDR3 is TGTGCCACCAGCAGCCTAGCGGGAGCTGAGCGGGACAATGAGCAGTTCTTC.

The chain links TRBV27 to TRBJ2-1; 7 bases match TRBD1. Per the germline V gene, CDR1 is MNHEY and CDR2 is SMNVEV (reference sequence). V lost 3 bases to trimming and J lost 0 bases; unmatched junction nucleotides: 8. The CDR3 sequence is 17 residues long. CDR3 region: CASSFSGQAYSYNEQFF. As DNA, the CDR3 is TGTGCCAGCAGTTTTTCCGGACAGGCCTACTCCTACAATGAGCAGTTCTTC.

This rearrangement joins TRBV9 to TRBJ2-1, with TRBD2 matching 12 bases. Trimming removed 4 bases from V and 7 bases from J; junction bases left unmatched: 3. The CDR3 sequence is 14 residues long. Per the germline V gene, CDR1 is SGDLS and CDR2 is YYNGEE. The CDR3 reads CASSLTSGGNEQFF. The DNA for the CDR3 is TGTGCCAGCAGCTTGACTAGCGGGGGAAATGAGCAGTTCTTC.

The J gene is TRBJ2-3, the V gene TRBV5-1, with D hard to call. The V gene's germline CDR1 is SGHRS and CDR2 YFSETQ. The V end was cut by 0 bases, the J end by 2 bases, with 10 bases between. The length of the CDR3 is 15 residues. CDR3 amino acids: CASSLGLEHTDTQYF. The CDR3 nucleotides read TGCGCCAGCAGCTTGGGGCTAGAACACACAGATACGCAGTATTTT.

This clone came up a few times. This rearrangement joins TRBV5-1 to TRBJ1-3; D not certain. The CDR3 runs 18 residues. The germline CDR1 and CDR2 sequences are SGHRS and YFSETQ. V was shortened by 1 base and J by 0 bases, with 17 bases between the two germline ends. The CDR3 region is CASSLIPQSALSGNTIYF. DNA for the CDR3: TGCGCCAGCAGCTTGATCCCACAGAGTGCCCTCTCTGGAAACACCATATATTTT.

This clone was seen a handful of times. CDR3 DNA sequence: TGTGCCATCAGGGCGACCGGGACTAGCGGGAGGGCCGACGAGCAGTACTTC. The encoded protein is CAIRATGTSGRADEQYF. The chain joins TRBV10-3 to TRBJ2-7; TRBD2 aligns across 16 bases. The length of the CDR3 is 17 residues. The V gene end was trimmed by 6 bases and the J gene end by 5 bases; junction bases not matched to a gene: 10. Per the germline V gene, CDR1 is ENHRY and CDR2 is SYGVKD.

The chain uses TRBV19 and TRBJ2-7, with 11 bases identical to TRBD2. The germline gives CDR1 LNHDA, CDR2 SQIVND (reference sequence). This CDR3 has 13 residues. Unmatched junction bases numbered 6, after V lost 7 bases and J lost 7 bases. Here the CDR3 DNA reads TGTGCCAGTACGGGGCTAGCGGGAGGTGAGCAGTACTTC. This codes for CASTGLAGGEQYF.

This chain uses TRBV11-2 with TRBJ2-1; TRBD2 matches 10 bases. Germline-derived CDR1 and CDR2 are SGHAT and FQNNGV. The CDR3 is 17 amino acids. The junction had 14 bases not matched to a gene; V was cut back by 5 bases and J by 7 bases. As DNA, the CDR3 is TGTGCCAGCAGCCAAATAGCGGGAGGCCGAACTTCTAATGAGCAGTTCTTC. As protein: CASSQIAGGRTSNEQFF. The complete variable domain, with remaining parts taken from reference TRBV11-2 and TRBJ2-1, reads EAGVAQSPRYKIIEKRQSVAFWCNPISGHATLYWYQQILGQGPKLLIQFQNNGVVDDSQLPKDRFSAERLKGVDSTLKIQPAKLEDSAVYLCASSQIAGGRTSNEQFFGPGTRLTVL.

The chain combines TRBV30 with TRBJ1-2; D call uncertain. The CDR3 has 16 residues. CDR1 and CDR2 (germline): GTSNPN, SVGIG (reference sequence). Trimming cost V 2 bases and J 8 bases, with 24 bases left between them. The CDR3 loop is CAWSFRAGGAVGGYTF. In nucleotides, the CDR3 is TGTGCCTGGAGTTTCCGGGCCGGCGGAGCGGTTGGAGGCTACACCTTC. Full variable domain (remainder filled in from reference TRBV30 and TRBJ1-2): SQTIHQWPATLVQPVGSPLSLECTVEGTSNPNLYWYRQAAGRGLQLLFYSVGIGQISSEVPQNLSASRPQDRQFILSSKKLLLSDSGFYLCAWSFRAGGAVGGYTFGSGTRLTVV.

This clone has just a few counts. The chain is built from TRBV5-4 and TRBJ1-4; 7 bases align to TRBD1. With V trimmed by 4 bases and J by 7 bases, 7 bases remained unmatched. Germline V lookup: CDR1 SGHNT, CDR2 YYREEE (reference sequence). This CDR3 comprises 14 residues. CDR3 in amino acids: CASSPGTDGEKLFF. The CDR3 coding sequence is TGTGCCAGCAGCCCAGGGACAGACGGTGAAAAACTGTTTTTT.

V and J are TRBV24-1 and TRBJ2-3; D is perhaps TRBD2 (5 bases). This CDR3 has 17 amino acids. Trimming removed 4 bases from V and 1 base from J, with 17 bases in between. Germline V gene lookup returns CDR1 KGHDR and CDR2 SFDVKD. As DNA, the CDR3 is TGTGCCACCAGTGACCTGTCGGGAAATCTAGGCACAGATACGCAGTATTTT. Protein: CATSDLSGNLGTDTQYF.

The CDR3 loop is CASSPRGNYGYTF. The DNA for the CDR3 is TGTGCCAGCAGCCCCAGGGGTAACTATGGCTACACCTTC. The V gene is TRBV6-5, the J gene TRBJ1-2, with D possibly matching TRBD1 (6 bases). Germline-derived CDR1 and CDR2 are MNHEY and SVGAGI. This CDR3 is built from 13 residues. V was pared by 6 bases and J by 1 base, with 9 bases between.

The table lists this clone with a count of one. The chain couples TRBV5-1 to TRBJ2-1, with TRBD2 matching 9 bases. This CDR3 is 13 amino acids long. The V and J ends lost 5 bases and 5 bases, in that order; junction bases with no gene match: 2. Germline V gives CDR1 SGHRS, CDR2 YFSETQ. The CDR3 sequence is CASSLAGNNEQFF. The CDR3 coding sequence is TGCGCCAGCAGTCTAGCGGGAAACAATGAGCAGTTCTTC.

The V call is TRBV4-2, the J call TRBJ2-3; 14 bases line up with TRBD2. Germline V gives CDR1 LGHNA, CDR2 YNFKEQ. The V gene end was trimmed by 1 base and the J gene end by 5 bases; junction bases not matched to a gene: 2. The CDR3 is 16 residues long. CDR3 loop: CASSQGLAGGLDTQYF. In DNA, the CDR3 is TGTGCCAGCAGCCAAGGACTAGCGGGAGGGTTAGATACGCAGTATTTT.

The chain recombines TRBV15 with TRBJ2-5; 11 nucleotides agree with TRBD1. Germline loops: CDR1 LNHNV, CDR2 YYDKDF (reference sequence). This CDR3 spans 15 amino acids. With 3 bases clipped from V and 2 bases from J, the junction kept 2 bases outside the gene matches. This chain's CDR3 is CATSRDRGPQETQYF. Written as DNA, the CDR3 is TGTGCCACCAGCAGGGACAGGGGGCCTCAAGAGACCCAGTACTTC.

The chain is built from TRBV9 and TRBJ2-1; 11 bases fit TRBD1. There are 14 residues in the CDR3. The junction had 13 bases not matched to a gene; V was cut back by 10 bases and J by 10 bases. The germline gives CDR1 SGDLS, CDR2 YYNGEE. The CDR3 coding sequence is TGTGCCTCCACGCCGGGGACAGGGGGGGGCGAGCAGTTCTTC. Translation: CASTPGTGGGEQFF.

V gene TRBV15 combines with J gene TRBJ1-1; the D is unclear. This CDR3 is 13 amino acids long. V was shortened by 1 base and J by 1 base, with 4 bases between the two germline ends. CDR1 and CDR2 from the germline V gene are LNHNV and YYDKDF (reference sequence). The CDR3 loop is CATSRVRNTEAFF. The DNA of the CDR3 is TGTGCCACCAGCAGAGTCAGGAACACTGAAGCTTTCTTT.

J is TRBJ1-2 and V is TRBV6-5; D remains ambiguous. The CDR3 length is 12 residues. Trimming removed 7 bases from V and 6 bases from J, with 12 bases in between. In germline, CDR1 is MNHEY, CDR2 SVGAGI. CDR3 DNA: TGTGCCAGCACCCCGACACCAGATGGCTACACCTTC. Protein product: CASTPTPDGYTF.